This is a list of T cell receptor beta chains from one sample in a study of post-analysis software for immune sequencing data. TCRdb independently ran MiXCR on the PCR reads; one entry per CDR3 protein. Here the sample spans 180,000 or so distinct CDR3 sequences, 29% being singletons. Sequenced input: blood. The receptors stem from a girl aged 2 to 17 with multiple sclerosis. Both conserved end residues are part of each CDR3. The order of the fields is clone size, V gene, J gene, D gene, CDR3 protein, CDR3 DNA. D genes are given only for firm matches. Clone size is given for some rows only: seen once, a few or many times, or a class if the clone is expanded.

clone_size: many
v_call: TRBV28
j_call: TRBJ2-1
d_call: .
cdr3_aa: CASRILHEQFF
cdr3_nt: TGTGCCAGCAGAATCCTTCATGAGCAGTTCTTC

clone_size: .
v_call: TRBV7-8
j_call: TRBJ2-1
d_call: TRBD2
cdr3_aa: CASSLARLAGVRSYNEQFF
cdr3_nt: TGTGCCAGCAGCTTAGCGCGGCTAGCGGGAGTTAGATCCTACAATGAGCAGTTCTTC

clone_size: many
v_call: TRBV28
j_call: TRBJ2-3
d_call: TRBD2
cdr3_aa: CASRPSGTDTQYF
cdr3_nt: TGTGCCAGCAGGCCTAGCGGGACAGATACGCAGTATTTT

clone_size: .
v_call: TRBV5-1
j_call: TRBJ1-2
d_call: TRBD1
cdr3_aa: CASSLTQGAQGYGYTF
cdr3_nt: TGCGCCAGCAGCTTGACACAGGGGGCGCAGGGCTATGGCTACACCTTC

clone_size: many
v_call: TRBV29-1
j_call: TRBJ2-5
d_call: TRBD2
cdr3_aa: CSVETSGGSETQYF
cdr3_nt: TGCAGCGTTGAAACCAGCGGGGGATCAGAGACCCAGTACTTC

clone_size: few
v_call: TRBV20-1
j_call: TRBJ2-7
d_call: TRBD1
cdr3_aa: CSARERRQGVVEQYF
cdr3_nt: TGCAGTGCTAGAGAGCGGAGACAGGGGGTCGTCGAGCAGTACTTC

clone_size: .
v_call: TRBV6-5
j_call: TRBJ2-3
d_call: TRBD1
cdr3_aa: CASSRTGVKDTQYF
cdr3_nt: TGTGCCAGCAGTCGGACAGGGGTGAAAGATACGCAGTATTTT

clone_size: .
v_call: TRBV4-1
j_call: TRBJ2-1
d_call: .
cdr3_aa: CASSPQSQGGDNEQFF
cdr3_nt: TGCGCCAGCAGCCCCCAATCTCAAGGGGGGGACAATGAGCAGTTCTTC

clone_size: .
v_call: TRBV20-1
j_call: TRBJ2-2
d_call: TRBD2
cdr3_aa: CSASPISGRGFNTGELFF
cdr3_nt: TGCAGTGCTAGCCCGATTAGCGGGAGAGGGTTTAACACCGGGGAGCTGTTTTTT

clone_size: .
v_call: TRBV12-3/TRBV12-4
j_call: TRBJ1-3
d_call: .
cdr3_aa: CASWAGLRGSTIYF
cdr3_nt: TGTGCCAGCTGGGCAGGGCTGCGGGGAAGCACCATATATTTT

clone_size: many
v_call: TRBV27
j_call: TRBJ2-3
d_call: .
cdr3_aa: CASSFDRLSTDTQYF
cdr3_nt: TGTGCCAGCAGTTTCGACAGGTTAAGCACAGATACGCAGTATTTT

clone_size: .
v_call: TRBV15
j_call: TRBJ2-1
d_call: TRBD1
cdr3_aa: CATSRTGWANKQFF
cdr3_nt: TGTGCCACCAGCAGGACAGGGTGGGCCAATAAGCAGTTCTTC

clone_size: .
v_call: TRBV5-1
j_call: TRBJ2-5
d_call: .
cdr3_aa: CASSLDVSWETQYF
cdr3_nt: TGCGCCAGCAGCTTAGACGTTTCCTGGGAGACCCAGTACTTC

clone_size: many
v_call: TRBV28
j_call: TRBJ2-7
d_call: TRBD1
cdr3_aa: CASSPWGTDRSYEQYF
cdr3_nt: TGTGCCAGCAGCCCCTGGGGGACAGATCGCTCCTACGAGCAGTACTTC

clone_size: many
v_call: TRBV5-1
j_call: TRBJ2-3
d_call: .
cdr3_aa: CASSLYRGQTDTQYF
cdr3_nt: TGCGCCAGCAGCTTGTACCGGGGTCAGACAGATACGCAGTATTTT

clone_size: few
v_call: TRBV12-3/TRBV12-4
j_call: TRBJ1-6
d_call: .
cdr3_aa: CASSLQGGYSPLHF
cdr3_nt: TGTGCCAGCAGTTTACAAGGGGGGTATTCACCCCTCCACTTT

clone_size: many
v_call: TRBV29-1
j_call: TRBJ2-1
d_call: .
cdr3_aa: CSVPLDSLGFNEQFF
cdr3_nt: TGCAGCGTTCCCCTTGACAGCCTCGGGTTCAATGAGCAGTTCTTC

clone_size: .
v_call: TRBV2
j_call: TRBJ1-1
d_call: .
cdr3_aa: CASRSTGNTEAFF
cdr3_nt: TGTGCCAGCAGGTCCACCGGGAACACTGAAGCTTTCTTT

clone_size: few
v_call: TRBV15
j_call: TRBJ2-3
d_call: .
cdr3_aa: CATSPRGGGTSTDTQYF
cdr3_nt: TGTGCCACCAGCCCCAGGGGCGGCGGGACTAGCACAGATACGCAGTATTTT

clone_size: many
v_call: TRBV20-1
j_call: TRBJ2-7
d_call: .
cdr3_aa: CSAPPGRPSSYEQYF
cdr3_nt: TGCAGTGCTCCCCCGGGACGGCCCAGCTCCTACGAGCAGTACTTC

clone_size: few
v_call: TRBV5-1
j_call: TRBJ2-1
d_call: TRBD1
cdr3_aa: CASRDPGQGCNEQFF
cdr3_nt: TGCGCCAGCAGGGATCCGGGACAGGGGTGCAATGAGCAGTTCTTC

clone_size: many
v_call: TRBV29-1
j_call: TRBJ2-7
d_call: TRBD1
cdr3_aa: CSVGRQGRTYEQYF
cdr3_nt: TGCAGCGTTGGGCGACAGGGTCGGACCTACGAGCAGTACTTC

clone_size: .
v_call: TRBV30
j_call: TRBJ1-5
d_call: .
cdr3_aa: CAWSAGVGNQPQHF
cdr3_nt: TGTGCCTGGAGTGCAGGGGTGGGGAATCAGCCCCAGCATTTT

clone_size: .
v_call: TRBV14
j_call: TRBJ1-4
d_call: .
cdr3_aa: CASSQDVTSLEKLFF
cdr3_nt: TGTGCCAGCAGCCAAGATGTCACCAGTCTCGAAAAACTGTTTTTT

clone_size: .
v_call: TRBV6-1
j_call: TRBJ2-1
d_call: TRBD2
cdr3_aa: CASSPIPGGTDEQFF
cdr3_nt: TGTGCCAGCAGTCCCATCCCGGGAGGCACGGATGAGCAGTTCTTC

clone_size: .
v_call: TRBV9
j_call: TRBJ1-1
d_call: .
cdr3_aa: CASSVASTGLYTEAFF
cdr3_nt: TGTGCCAGCAGCGTAGCGTCAACAGGGCTGTACACTGAAGCTTTCTTT

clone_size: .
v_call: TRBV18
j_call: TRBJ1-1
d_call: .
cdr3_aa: CASSPLAGLNTEAFF
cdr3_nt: TGTGCCAGCTCACCATTAGCCGGTTTGAACACTGAAGCTTTCTTT

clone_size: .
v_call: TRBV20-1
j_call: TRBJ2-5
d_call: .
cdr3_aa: CSARVPGEETQYF
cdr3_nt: TGCAGTGCTAGAGTTCCAGGGGAAGAGACCCAGTACTTC

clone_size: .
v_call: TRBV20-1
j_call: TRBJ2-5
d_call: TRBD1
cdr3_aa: CSAGTDRGNEQYF
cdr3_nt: TGCAGTGCTGGGACTGACAGGGGGAATGAGCAGTACTTC